Following are 26 T cell receptor beta chains from one sample sequenced in a study of blood T cells in healthy people across ages (dated by TCRdb to about 2015). Receptor amplification or capture employed 5' RACE. TCRdb lists the instrument as Illumina HiSeq 2500. A second PCR of about 7 to 12 cycles was performed with a sample-barcoded 5' primer and a J-beta primer mix. TCRdb applied fastp at Q25 and MiXCR to the public reads, then kept only in-frame beta chains. Identical CDR3 proteins give one entry, which carries the most common genes and DNA. The sample has roughly 2 million distinct CDR3 sequences on record, about 50% of them singletons. The top ten clonotypes cover over 2% of the sample. Specimen: blood. These receptor sequences come from a woman in her forties in good health.

The chain uses TRBV28 and TRBJ2-5, with D hard to call. The V and J ends lost 5 bases and 3 bases respectively, with 13 bases between them. The CDR3 covers 14 residues. Germline values: CDR1 MDHEN, CDR2 SYDVKM. In DNA form, the CDR3 reads TGTGCCAGCAGTGCAAGGGAAAGAAAAGAGACCCAGTACTTC. This gives the protein CASSARERKETQYF.

This sequence joins TRBV7-9 and TRBJ2-1, with D perhaps TRBD2 (5 bases). This CDR3 comprises 16 residues. Between the trimmed V and J ends, which lost 1 base and 8 bases, there was a span of 18 bases. Germline CDR1 reads SEHNR; CDR2 reads FQNEAQ (reference sequence). CDR3 sequence (DNA): TGTGCCAGCAGCTTAGACGGACGGGGAAAGTCAGATGAGCAGTTCTTC. This sequence encodes CASSLDGRGKSDEQFF. The entire variable domain, with the rest obtained from reference TRBV7-9 and TRBJ2-1, is as follows: DTGVSQNPRHKITKRGQNVTFRCDPISEHNRLYWYRQTLGQGPEFLTYFQNEAQLEKSRLLSDRFSAERPKGSFSTLEIQRTEQGDSAMYLCASSLDGRGKSDEQFFGPGTRLTVL.

V gene TRBV15 combines with J gene TRBJ2-5; tentatively, D is TRBD1 (5 bases). The germline V gene has CDR1 LNHNV and CDR2 YYDKDF (reference sequence). The ends were cut back, 8 bases at V and 4 bases at J, with 11 bases in the middle. This CDR3 region has 12 residues. Here the CDR3 DNA reads TGTGCCACCGCAGGGTTTGGAGAGACCCAGTACTTC. As protein: CATAGFGETQYF.

This clonotype was observed a few times. The V and J genes are TRBV6-5 and TRBJ2-5, with 7 bases identical to TRBD1. The CDR3 has 16 amino acids. Germline CDR1 reads MNHEY; CDR2 reads SVGAGI. Trimming removed 5 bases from V and 3 bases from J; junction bases left unmatched: 12. The CDR3 sequence is CASSHQTGRVEETQYF. The CDR3 nucleotides are TGTGCCAGCAGTCACCAGACAGGGAGAGTCGAAGAGACCCAGTACTTC.

The chain carries TRBV28 and TRBJ2-5, with 7 bases aligning to TRBD2. Germline values: CDR1 MDHEN, CDR2 SYDVKM. The CDR3 sequence is 15 residues long. V shed 5 bases, J shed 5 bases, and the junction held 11 bases outside the gene matches. DNA of the CDR3: TGTGCCAGCAGTCACTTTGGGGGGGTCTTGGAGACCCAGTACTTC. This sequence encodes CASSHFGGVLETQYF.

V and J are TRBV4-1 and TRBJ1-4, with no clear D. This CDR3 region has 15 residues. Germline assignment: CDR1 MGHRA and CDR2 YSYEKL. Trimming took off 1 base at V and 7 bases at J, with 13 bases between the two ends. The DNA for the CDR3 is TGCGCCAGCAGCCAAGTACACGGCCATAGTGAAAAACTGTTTTTT. It yields the protein CASSQVHGHSEKLFF.

In this sample, this clonotype turned up a few times. The V gene is TRBV20-1, the J gene TRBJ2-7, with unresolved D. The CDR3 has 11 residues. The ends were cut back, 5 bases at V and 3 bases at J, with 8 bases in the middle. The germline gives CDR1 DFQATT, CDR2 SNEGSKA (reference sequence). DNA of the CDR3: TGCAGTGCTGGCCTGATCTACGAGCAGTACTTC. Its protein product is CSAGLIYEQYF.

This clonotype was detected only a few times. The rearrangement uses TRBV9 and TRBJ2-3, with 8 bases identical to TRBD2. The CDR3 has 15 amino acids. V dropped 3 bases and J dropped 1; count of bases not matched to a gene: 4. The germline V gene encodes CDR1 SGDLS and CDR2 YYNGEE. The DNA of the CDR3 is TGTGCCAGCAGCGCTTCGCGGGGGGGCACAGATACGCAGTATTTT. The encoded protein is CASSASRGGTDTQYF.

The chain carries TRBV7-2 and TRBJ2-3; 10 bases are shared with TRBD2. The CDR3 spans 16 residues. The junction had 10 bases not matched to a gene; V was cut back by 10 bases and J by 0 bases. The germline V gene has CDR1 SGHTA and CDR2 FQGNSA. The CDR3 loop reads CANSLLAGPSTDTQYF. The CDR3 DNA is TGTGCCAACAGTCTACTAGCGGGGCCAAGCACAGATACGCAGTATTTT.

The chain combines TRBV7-2 with TRBJ2-7; the D gene is possibly TRBD1 (7 bases). There are 15 residues in the CDR3. Germline CDR1 is SGHTA and CDR2 is FQGNSA. Trimming stripped 4 bases from V and 2 bases from J, with 15 bases between. The CDR3: CASSSEGQRTYEQYF. Here the CDR3 DNA reads TGTGCCAGCAGCTCGGAGGGACAGCGTACCTACGAGCAGTACTTC.

This clonotype was recorded a few times. The CDR3 DNA is TGCAGTGCTAGAGATGGAGGGACAGGGTATCAGCCCCAGCATTTT. It encodes CSARDGGTGYQPQHF. The chain recombines TRBV20-1 with TRBJ1-5; 9 bases fit TRBD1. With V trimmed by 0 bases and J by 5 bases, 5 bases remained unmatched. The CDR3 is made up of 15 amino acids. The germline V gene has CDR1 DFQATT and CDR2 SNEGSKA (reference sequence).

This clonotype was seen only a few times. The chain uses TRBV4-2 and TRBJ2-5; 10 bases agree with TRBD1. The CDR3 length is 16 residues. With V trimmed by 4 bases and J by 5 bases, 10 bases remained unmatched. CDR1 LGHNA and CDR2 YNFKEQ come from the germline V gene. The CDR3 DNA reads TGTGCCAGCAGCCCCTCCAGACAGGGGGCGGGGGAGACCCAGTACTTC. Translating gives CASSPSRQGAGETQYF.

The chain combines TRBV2 with TRBJ1-2; 11 positions agree with TRBD1. This CDR3 has 18 amino acids. Germline loops: CDR1 SNHLY, CDR2 FYNNEI. V dropped 2 bases and J dropped 3; count of bases not matched to a gene: 11. DNA for the CDR3: TGTGCCAGCAGTGAAACGGGACAGGGGGTCCGCTATGACTATGGCTACACCTTC. It translates to CASSETGQGVRYDYGYTF.

The CDR3 nucleotides are TGTGCCATCAGTGAGCTAGGGACTAGCGGGGGCCGACAAAATGAGCAGTTCTTC. It encodes CAISELGTSGGRQNEQFF. The rearrangement links TRBV10-3 to TRBJ2-1; 14 nucleotides match TRBD2. In germline, CDR1 is ENHRY, CDR2 SYGVKD. The V gene end was trimmed by 2 bases and the J gene end by 7 bases; junction bases not matched to a gene: 10. This CDR3 contains 18 residues.

This clonotype was counted between two and nine times. V usage is TRBV25-1 and J usage is TRBJ2-5; TRBD1 or TRBD2 may be the D gene (5 bases each). This CDR3 has 14 residues. V was trimmed by 3 bases and J by 6 bases, leaving 14 bases between them. The germline gives CDR1 MGHDK, CDR2 SYGVNS. The DNA for the CDR3 is TGTGCCAGCAGTGATGCAGGGCAGCGGAAGACCCAGTACTTC. Residues: CASSDAGQRKTQYF.

This clonotype turned up a few times. The rearrangement joins TRBV4-2 to TRBJ2-3; no clear D gene. Germline V CDR1 and CDR2: LGHNA, YNFKEQ. The V gene lost 2 bases and the J gene lost 2 bases, with 8 bases spanning the gap. The CDR3 has 14 residues. For the CDR3, the DNA is TGTGCCAGCAGCCAAACCGGGCCCACAGATACGCAGTATTTT. Translation: CASSQTGPTDTQYF.

The chain couples TRBV20-1 to TRBJ2-7; 9 bases line up with TRBD2. The junction had 7 bases not matched to a gene; V was cut back by 3 bases and J by 1 base. CDR3 size: 15 residues. Per germline, CDR1 DFQATT and CDR2 SNEGSKA (reference sequence). This CDR3 is CSASAGGGASYEQYF. The CDR3 coding sequence is TGCAGTGCTAGTGCTGGCGGGGGGGCTTCCTACGAGCAGTACTTC.

The rearrangement joins TRBV20-1 to TRBJ1-1; possibly TRBD1 for D (6 bases). Germline V gene data show CDR1 as DFQATT and CDR2 as SNEGSKA (reference sequence). V was pared by 2 bases and J by 5 bases, with 9 bases between. This CDR3 has 12 residues. Here the CDR3 DNA reads TGCAGTGCTAGATCTCAGGGGACTGAAGCTTTCTTT. This gives the protein CSARSQGTEAFF.

The J gene is TRBJ2-7, the V gene TRBV5-1; D perhaps matches TRBD1 (6 bases). The germline V gene encodes CDR1 SGHRS and CDR2 YFSETQ. There are 14 residues in the CDR3. V lost 4 bases and J 6 bases, leaving 17 bases between the germline ends. The DNA for the CDR3 is TGCGCCAGCAGCCCAAACACAGGGCTCCCCGAGCAGTACTTC. It is translated as CASSPNTGLPEQYF. Together with reference TRBV5-1 and TRBJ2-7, the CDR3 gives the full variable domain: KAGVTQTPRYLIKTRGQQVTLSCSPISGHRSVSWYQQTPGQGLQFLFEYFSETQRNKGNFPGRFSGRQFSNSRSEMNVSTLELGDSALYLCASSPNTGLPEQYFGPGTRLTVT.

The V call is TRBV2, the J call TRBJ2-5; D gene uncertain. Matching the DNA end better, TRBJ2-7 makes the J call doubtful. The CDR3 is 14 residues long. Per germline, CDR1 SNHLY and CDR2 FYNNEI. Here the CDR3 DNA reads TGTGCCAGCAGTGTTGATTGGCTCTCTTACGAGCAGTACTTC. Protein product: CASSVDWLSYEQYF.

This clonotype has just a few counts. The CDR3 reads CASSQTSPDTQYF. The CDR3 region has the DNA TGTGCCAGCAGCCAGACTAGTCCAGATACGCAGTATTTT. The rearrangement joins TRBV3-1 to TRBJ2-3, with D possibly TRBD2 on 6 matching bases. The CDR3 is 13 amino acids. Per the germline V gene, CDR1 is LGHDT and CDR2 is YNNKEL (reference sequence). Between the trimmed V and J ends, which lost 3 bases and 4 bases, there was a span of 8 bases.

This clonotype was detected only a few times. This sequence joins TRBV28 and TRBJ2-6; D is unresolved. This CDR3 has 16 residues. V lost 6 bases, J lost 0 bases, and 12 bases lay in between. The germline V gene has CDR1 MDHEN and CDR2 SYDVKM. The CDR3 loop reads CASSQTHHSGANVLTF. Written as DNA, the CDR3 is TGTGCCAGCAGCCAGACACATCACTCTGGGGCCAACGTCCTGACTTTC.

The chain carries TRBV7-2 and TRBJ2-3; tentatively, D is TRBD2 (6 bases). The CDR3 is made up of 16 amino acids. Germline CDR1 and CDR2: SGHTA and FQGNSA. V dropped 5 bases and J dropped 0 bases, with 15 bases sitting between them. The CDR3 sequence is CASSARDSLSTDTQYF. The CDR3 DNA sequence: TGTGCCAGCAGCGCACGGGACTCACTAAGCACAGATACGCAGTATTTT. The full variable domain, with the rest looked up from reference TRBV7-2 and TRBJ2-3, is GAGVSQSPSNKVTEKGKDVELRCDPISGHTALYWYRQSLGQGLEFLIYFQGNSAPDKSGLPSDRFSAERTGGSVSTLTIQRTQQEDSAVYLCASSARDSLSTDTQYFGPGTRLTVL.

This chain joins TRBV27 and TRBJ2-3, with D possibly matching TRBD2 (7 bases). CDR1 is MNHEY and CDR2 is SMNVEV in the germline V gene (reference sequence). The CDR3 spans 16 residues. Trimming took 2 bases from V and 7 from J, leaving 19 bases between them. The CDR3 sequence: CASSLLGGAHKNTQYF. The CDR3 DNA follows: TGTGCCAGCAGTTTACTGGGGGGGGCCCACAAAAATACGCAGTATTTT.

In this sample, this clonotype turned up a few times. The V gene is TRBV4-3, the J gene TRBJ1-1; D is unresolved. This CDR3 comprises 11 residues. The V end lost 4 bases, the J end lost 5 bases, and 5 bases lay between the germline ends. Germline V gene data show CDR1 as LGHNA and CDR2 as YSLEER. DNA for the CDR3: TGCGCCAGCAGCCGGGAAACTGAAGCTTTCTTT. Protein sequence: CASSRETEAFF.

This chain joins TRBV7-9 and TRBJ2-1, with D possibly called TRBD1 or TRBD2 (5 bases each). The CDR3 is 16 amino acids. V was pared by 2 bases and J by 2 bases, with 13 bases between. CDR1 is SEHNR, CDR2 FQNEAQ, per germline (reference sequence). CDR3 sequence: CASSLLTGGAYNEQFF. CDR3 bases: TGTGCCAGCAGCTTATTGACTGGGGGAGCCTACAATGAGCAGTTCTTC.